This T cell receptor beta chain was found in a study of OX40 agonist ivuxolimab in advanced cancers. In the study overall: Ivuxolimab is an agonistic anti-OX40 (CD134) antibody, and patients were treated with it. Intravenous ivuxolimab at 0.01 to 10 mg/kg was given to patients every 2 weeks. Hepatocellular carcinoma, melanoma, renal cell or head and neck cancer was diagnosed in the dose-escalation patients.

V was cut by 5 bases and J by 4 bases, with 19 bases left in between. The length of the CDR3 is 16 residues. Germline-derived CDR1 and CDR2 are LNHNV and YYDKDF (reference sequence). The protocol was immunoSEQ multiplex PCR, while the TCRdb copy is restricted to in-frame clones and leaves out a portion. The sample holds around 79,000 clones, approximately 86% seen once. Exclusion of a patient followed from autoimmune disease history or systemic immunosuppression. Sequencing was performed on CD4+ or CD8+ T cells sorted from blood, taken in a trial of the OX40 agonist ivuxolimab. V gene TRBV15 combines with J gene TRBJ2-3; weak D call: TRBD1 (7 bases). The source is an adult with an advanced solid tumor such as melanoma, head and neck, liver or kidney cancer. Here the CDR3 DNA reads TGTGCCACCAGCCGAGGGGGCAGGGGAGGCTCAGATACGCAGTATTTT. It specifies CATSRGGRGGSDTQYF. Full variable domain (outside the CDR3, taken from reference TRBV15 and TRBJ2-3): DAMVIQNPRYQVTQFGKPVTLSCSQTLNHNVMYWYQQKSSQAPKLLFHYYDKDFNNEADTPDNFQSRRPNTSFCFLDIRSPGLGDTAMYLCATSRGGRGGSDTQYFGPGTRLTVL.